The 17 T cell receptor beta chains presented below share a single source sample, sequenced in a study of T-cell memory formation after mild COVID-19. TCRdb re-called the 5' RACE reads with MiXCR, one entry per CDR3 protein. This table has hundreds of thousands of distinct CDR3 sequences, 15% to 20% appearing once. The sequencing sample was made of PBMCs or a T cell subset sorted from them (not recorded which). The receptors originated from a man between 18 and 29 years old who had mild COVID-19 (a few samples of this study predate the infection). Cell type and time point are not known.

This clonotype occurred many times. The chain couples TRBV4-1 to TRBJ2-5; TRBD2 is a possible D gene (5 bases). Trimming left V 0 bases short and J 5 bases short, with 16 bases between. The CDR3 consists of 16 residues. CDR1 is MGHRA, CDR2 YSYEKL, per germline. The CDR3 DNA follows: TGCGCCAGCAGCCAAGATTTGGTCGGTAGCGAGGAGACCCAGTACTTC. Translation: CASSQDLVGSEETQYF.

This clonotype was found a few times. The rearrangement links TRBV4-3 to TRBJ1-2; D remains unclear. The CDR3 runs 16 residues. V shed 0 bases and J shed 4 bases, with 15 bases lying between them. Germline V gives CDR1 LGHNA, CDR2 YSLEER. The CDR3 nucleotides read TGCGCCAGCAGCCAAGATCTGGGCGTCTTCCTCTATGGCTACACCTTC. Protein: CASSQDLGVFLYGYTF.

The V and J genes are TRBV5-6 and TRBJ2-6; D is uncertain. V lost 0 bases and J lost 0, with 13 bases in between. The length of the CDR3 is 18 residues. Germline CDR1 reads SGHDT; CDR2 reads YYEEEE. The CDR3, as DNA: TGTGCCAGCAGCTTGGGTACAGTCTTGGTCTCTGGGGCCAACGTCCTGACTTTC. Translated: CASSLGTVLVSGANVLTF.

This clonotype was observed many times. The J gene is TRBJ1-2, the V gene TRBV5-1; D call uncertain. The germline CDR1 and CDR2 sequences are SGHRS and YFSETQ. With 4 bases removed from V and 4 bases from J, the gap between germline ends came to 11 bases. This CDR3 comprises 13 residues. The CDR3 coding sequence is TGCGCCAGCAGCGCTGGACCTAGCTATGGCTACACCTTC. Its protein is CASSAGPSYGYTF.

The DNA for the CDR3 is TGTGCCAGCAGCCTCGAGGGAGGGGGATCTGGAAACACCATATATTTT. It yields the protein CASSLEGGGSGNTIYF. The rearrangement joins TRBV3-1 to TRBJ1-3, with D possibly being TRBD1 (6 bases). This CDR3 has 16 amino acids. Trimming took 4 bases from V and 1 from J, leaving 14 bases between them. Germline CDR1 LGHDT, CDR2 YNNKEL (reference sequence).

V is TRBV29-1 and J is TRBJ1-6; D might be TRBD1 (5 bases). V lost 6 bases and J 7 bases, leaving 13 bases between the germline ends. The CDR3 is 13 residues long. From germline, CDR1 is SQVTM and CDR2 ANQGSEA. The CDR3 DNA is TGCAGCGTGCAAATTGACAGAAATTCACCCCTCCACTTT. Its protein product is CSVQIDRNSPLHF.

This clonotype appeared many times. This chain links TRBV28 with TRBJ2-7; D is uncertain. Looked up from germline, CDR1 is MDHEN and CDR2 is SYDVKM. The CDR3 sequence is 13 residues long. The germline V and J ends were trimmed by 2 bases and 1 base, with 6 bases remaining between them. Here the CDR3 DNA reads TGTGCCAGCAGTTTAAGACCTTCCTACGAGCAGTACGTC. Translated: CASSLRPSYEQYV.

The CDR3, as DNA: TGTGCCAGCAGCTATGGCAGGGCCTTCTACAATGAGCAGTTCTTC. Residues: CASSYGRAFYNEQFF. The chain joins TRBV6-5 to TRBJ2-1; D possibly corresponds to TRBD1 (5 bases). The CDR3 loop spans 15 amino acids. CDR1 and CDR2 (germline): MNHEY, SVGAGI. V lost 6 bases, J lost 3 bases, and 15 bases lay in between.

The chain combines TRBV29-1 with TRBJ1-2, with D unclear. This CDR3 has 12 amino acids. Deletions cut 0 bases from V and 9 bases from J, with 11 bases between. Germline V gene lookup returns CDR1 SQVTM and CDR2 ANQGSEA. In DNA form, the CDR3 reads TGCAGCGTTGAAGATGCTCGGTATAGCTACACCTTC. Encoded protein: CSVEDARYSYTF.

This clonotype was recorded a few times. The chain has TRBV7-9 and TRBJ1-1; the D is unclear. V lost 8 bases to trimming and J lost 2 bases, with 6 bases between them. Per germline, CDR1 SEHNR and CDR2 FQNEAQ (reference sequence). CDR3 size: 11 residues. The CDR3 spells CASLYNTEAFF. The CDR3 DNA reads TGTGCCAGCCTTTACAACACTGAAGCTTTCTTT.

The chain carries TRBV12-3 or TRBV12-4 and TRBJ1-2; TRBD1 matches 10 bases. Trimming at V came to 6 bases and at J to 8 bases, leaving 6 bases not matched to a gene. The CDR3 consists of 13 residues. In nucleotides, the CDR3 is TGTGCCAGCAGAGTCGACAGGGGGCACGGCTACACCTTC. It is translated as CASRVDRGHGYTF.

This chain joins TRBV7-8 and TRBJ2-3; 8 nucleotides line up with TRBD1. The germline V gene encodes CDR1 SGHVS and CDR2 FQNEAQ. The J segment lost 0 bases and the V segment lost 5 bases, leaving 4 bases of the junction unmatched. This CDR3 spans 15 amino acids. The CDR3 DNA reads TGTGCCAGCAGCCAACGACAGGGGAGCACAGATACGCAGTATTTT. Its protein product is CASSQRQGSTDTQYF.

Here the CDR3 reads CASRPAGRHTEAFF. The CDR3 bases are TGTGCCAGCAGGCCCGCCGGACGGCACACTGAAGCTTTCTTT. The chain employs TRBV6-5 and TRBJ1-1, with D uncertain. CDR1 MNHEY and CDR2 SVGAGI come from the germline V gene. V was shortened by 6 bases and J by 3 bases, with 14 bases between the two germline ends. The CDR3 consists of 14 residues.

Ten or more counts support this clonotype. The chain uses TRBV7-2 and TRBJ2-1; 7 bases line up with TRBD2. Germline CDR1 SGHTA, CDR2 FQGNSA. This CDR3 is built from 16 residues. Unmatched junction bases numbered 7, after V lost 1 base and J lost 4 bases. The CDR3 region has the DNA TGTGCCAGCAGCTTAGTGCGTCTAGCGGTTTACAATGAGCAGTTCTTC. The encoded protein is CASSLVRLAVYNEQFF.

The chain joins TRBV7-6 to TRBJ1-2, with 10 bases matching TRBD1. In germline, CDR1 is SGHVS, CDR2 FNYEAQ. CDR3 length equals 18 residues. The V and J ends lost 1 base and 0 bases, in that order; junction bases with no gene match: 8. The CDR3 protein is CASSLGQTGGLANYGYTF. Here the CDR3 DNA reads TGTGCCAGCAGCTTAGGGCAGACAGGGGGCTTAGCTAACTATGGCTACACCTTC.

This chain joins TRBV11-2 and TRBJ1-3; unclear D gene. This CDR3 comprises 13 residues. Trimming shortened V by 2 bases and J by 2 bases, and 4 bases separated the two germline ends. Germline-derived CDR1 and CDR2 are SGHAT and FQNNGV. CDR3 protein: CASSLFAGNTIYF. Here the CDR3 DNA reads TGTGCCAGCAGCTTATTCGCTGGAAACACCATATATTTT.

This clonotype was recorded many times. The rearrangement uses TRBV3-1 and TRBJ1-1, with a tentative D call TRBD1 (5 bases). CDR3 length: 13 amino acids. Trimming cost V 3 bases and J 0 bases, with 5 bases left between them. The germline gives CDR1 LGHDT, CDR2 YNNKEL (reference sequence). CDR3 sequence reads: CASSQGLNTEAFF. CDR3 DNA sequence: TGTGCCAGCAGCCAGGGGCTGAACACTGAAGCTTTCTTT.